This section outlines one TCR beta chain sequence together with its context. What it binds is not known. This sample is part of a study of Graves' ophthalmopathy and Graves' hyperthyroidism. Overall study results and limits: Ophthalmopathy progression predictions by the model showed roughly 77% specificity and 70.59% sensitivity.

The germline V and J ends were trimmed by 6 bases and 4 bases, with 7 bases remaining between them. There are 13 residues in the CDR3. CDR1 and CDR2 from the germline V gene are SNHLY and FYNNEI. Amplifying from RNA transcripts, the study obtained TCR beta CDR3 regions. HTBI primers served in a first-round RT-PCR, which a second-round multiplex PCR followed. TCRdb reanalysed the multiplex PCR reads using MiXCR and keeps one entry per CDR3 protein. Of hundreds of thousands of distinct CDR3 sequences in the sample, 40% were seen once. Material: peripheral blood. This chain connects TRBV2 to TRBJ1-6; D remains ambiguous. The receptor was isolated from an adult man with Graves' ophthalmopathy. In nucleotides, the CDR3 is TGTGCCAGCAGGGGTCTTTATAATTCACCCCTCCACTTT. This translates into CASRGLYNSPLHF.